This T cell receptor beta chain was sequenced for a study of CD8+CD57+ T cells in acquired aplastic anemia. Investigators profiled TCR beta VDJ and CDR3 from genomic DNA template. TCRdb analysed the reads with MiXCR anew, one entry per CDR3 protein. This sample carries about 71,000 distinct CDR3 sequences, around half of them seen once, and the ten largest clones take approximately 8.3%. The CDR3 sequence is 15 residues long. CDR1 is DFQATT and CDR2 is SNEGSKA in the germline V gene (reference sequence). With 6 bases removed from V and 2 bases from J, the gap between germline ends came to 20 bases. Study-wide results and limits: Patients and controls turned out to have roughly 30 CD8+ CDR3 sequences in common.

For this clonotype: The antigen is unknown.

Sequencing was done on a sample of sorted CD4+, CD8+, or CD8+CD57+ T cells (not recorded which) from PBMCs. The gene calls are TRBV20-1 and TRBJ2-7, with no clear D. The TCR comes from a human donor in good health, serving as a control. CDR3 region: CSATGPGTLAYEQYF. The CDR3 DNA reads TGCAGTGCCACGGGCCCCGGAACACTTGCCTACGAGCAGTACTTC.